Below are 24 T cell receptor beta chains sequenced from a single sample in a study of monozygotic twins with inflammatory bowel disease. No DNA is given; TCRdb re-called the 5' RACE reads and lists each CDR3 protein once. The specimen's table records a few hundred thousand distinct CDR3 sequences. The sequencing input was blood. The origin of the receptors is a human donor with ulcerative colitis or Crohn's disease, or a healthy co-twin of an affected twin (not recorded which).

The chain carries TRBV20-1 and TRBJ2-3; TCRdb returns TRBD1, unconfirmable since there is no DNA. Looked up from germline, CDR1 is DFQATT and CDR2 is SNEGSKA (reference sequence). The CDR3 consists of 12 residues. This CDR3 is CSATGGEDTQYF.

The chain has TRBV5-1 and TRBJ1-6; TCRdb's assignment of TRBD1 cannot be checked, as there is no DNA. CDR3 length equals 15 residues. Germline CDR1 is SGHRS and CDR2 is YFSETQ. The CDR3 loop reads CASSLDSGGGSPLHF.

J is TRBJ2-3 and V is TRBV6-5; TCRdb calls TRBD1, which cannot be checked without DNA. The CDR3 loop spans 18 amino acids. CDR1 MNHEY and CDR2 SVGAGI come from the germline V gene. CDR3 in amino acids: CASSYSGDGAGKTDTQYF.

Here the CDR3 reads CATSAGQAQYF. This sequence joins TRBV24-1 and TRBJ2-3; TCRdb proposes TRBD1, but this gene call is untestable without DNA. The CDR3 covers 11 residues. CDR1 and CDR2 (germline): KGHDR, SFDVKD.

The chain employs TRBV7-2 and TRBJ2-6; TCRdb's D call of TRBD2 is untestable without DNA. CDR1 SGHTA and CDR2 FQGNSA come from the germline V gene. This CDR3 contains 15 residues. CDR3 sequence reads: CASSPGLAGANVLTF.

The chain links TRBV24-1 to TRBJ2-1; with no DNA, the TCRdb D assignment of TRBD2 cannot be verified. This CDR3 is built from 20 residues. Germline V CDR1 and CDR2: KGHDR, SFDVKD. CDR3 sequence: CATSDFFGTSGGSSYNEQFF.

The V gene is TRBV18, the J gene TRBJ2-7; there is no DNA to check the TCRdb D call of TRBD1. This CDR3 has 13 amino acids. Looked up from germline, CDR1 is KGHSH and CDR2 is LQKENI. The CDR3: CASSPPGTYEQYF.

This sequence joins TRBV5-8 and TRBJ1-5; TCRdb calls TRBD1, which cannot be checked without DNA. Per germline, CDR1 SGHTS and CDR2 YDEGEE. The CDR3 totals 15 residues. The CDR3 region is CASSTWDRGYQPQHF.

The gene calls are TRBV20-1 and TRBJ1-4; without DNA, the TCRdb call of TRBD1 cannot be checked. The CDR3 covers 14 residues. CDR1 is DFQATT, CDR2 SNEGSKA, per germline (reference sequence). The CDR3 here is CSAAPGTEDEKLFF.

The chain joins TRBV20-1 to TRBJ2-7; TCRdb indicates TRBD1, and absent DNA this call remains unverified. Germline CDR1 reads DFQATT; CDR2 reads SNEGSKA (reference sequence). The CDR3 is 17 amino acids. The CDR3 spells CSARPSLWGPLLYEQYF.

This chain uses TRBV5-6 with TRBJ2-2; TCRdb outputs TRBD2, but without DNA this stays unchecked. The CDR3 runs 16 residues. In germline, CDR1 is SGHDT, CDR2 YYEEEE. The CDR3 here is CASVTIGLANTGELFF. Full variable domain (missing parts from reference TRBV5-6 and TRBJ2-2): DAGVTQSPTHLIKTRGQQVTLRCSPKSGHDTVSWYQQALGQGPQFIFQYYEEEERQRGNFPDRFSGHQFPNYSSELNVNALLLGDSALYLCASVTIGLANTGELFFGEGSRLTVL.

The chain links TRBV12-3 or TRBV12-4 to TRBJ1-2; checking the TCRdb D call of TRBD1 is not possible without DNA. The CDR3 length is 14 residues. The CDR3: CASSRQGTNYGYTF.

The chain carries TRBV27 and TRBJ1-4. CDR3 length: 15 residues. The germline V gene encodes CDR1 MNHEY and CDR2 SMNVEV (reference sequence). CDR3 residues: CASSLVGVNNEKLFF. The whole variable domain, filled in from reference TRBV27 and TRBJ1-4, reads EAQVTQNPRYLITVTGKKLTVTCSQNMNHEYMSWYRQDPGLGLRQIYYSMNVEVTDKGDVPEGYKVSRKEKRNFPLILESPSPNQTSLYFCASSLVGVNNEKLFFGSGTQLSVL.

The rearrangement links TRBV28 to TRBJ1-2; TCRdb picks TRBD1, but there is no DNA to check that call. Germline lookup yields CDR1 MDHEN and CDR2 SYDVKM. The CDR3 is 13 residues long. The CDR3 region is CASNIRQDYGYTF.

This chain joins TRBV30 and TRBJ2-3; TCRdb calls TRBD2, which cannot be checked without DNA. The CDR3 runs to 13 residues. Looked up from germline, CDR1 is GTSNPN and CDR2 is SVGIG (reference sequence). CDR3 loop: CAWSAGQARGSNF. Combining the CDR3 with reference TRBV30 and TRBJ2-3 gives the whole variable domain SQTIHQWPATLVQPVGSPLSLECTVEGTSNPNLYWYRQAAGRGLQLLFYSVGIGQISSEVPQNLSASRPQDRQFILSSKKLLLSDSGFYLCAWSAGQARGSNFGPGTRLTVL.

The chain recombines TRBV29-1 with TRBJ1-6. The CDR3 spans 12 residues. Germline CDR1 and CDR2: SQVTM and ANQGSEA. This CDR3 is CSVGDSNSPLHF.

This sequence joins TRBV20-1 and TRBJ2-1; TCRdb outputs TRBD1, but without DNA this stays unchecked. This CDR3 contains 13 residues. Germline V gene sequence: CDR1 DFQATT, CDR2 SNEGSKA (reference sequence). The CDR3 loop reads CSPRAASYNEQFF.

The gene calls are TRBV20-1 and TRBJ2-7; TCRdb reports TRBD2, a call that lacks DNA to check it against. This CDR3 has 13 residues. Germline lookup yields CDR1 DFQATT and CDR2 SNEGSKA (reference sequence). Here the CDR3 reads CSAGGGGSYEQYF.

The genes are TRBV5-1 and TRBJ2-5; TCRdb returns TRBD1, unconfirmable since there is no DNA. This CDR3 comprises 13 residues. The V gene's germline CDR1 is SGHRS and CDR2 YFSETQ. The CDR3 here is CASSTGQAETQYF.

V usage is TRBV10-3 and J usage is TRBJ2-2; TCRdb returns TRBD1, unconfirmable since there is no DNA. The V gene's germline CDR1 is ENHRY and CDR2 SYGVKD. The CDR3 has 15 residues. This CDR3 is CAIRPGQGLSGELFF.

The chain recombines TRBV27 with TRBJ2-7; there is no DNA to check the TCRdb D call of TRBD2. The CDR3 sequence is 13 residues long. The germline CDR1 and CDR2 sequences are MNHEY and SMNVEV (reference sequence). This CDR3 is CASSLVGRVEQYF.

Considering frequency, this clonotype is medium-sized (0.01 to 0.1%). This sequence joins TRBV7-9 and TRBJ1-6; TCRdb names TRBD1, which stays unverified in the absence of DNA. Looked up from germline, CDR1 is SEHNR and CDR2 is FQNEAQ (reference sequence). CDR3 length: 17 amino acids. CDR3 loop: CASSTSHGTGAWSPLHF.

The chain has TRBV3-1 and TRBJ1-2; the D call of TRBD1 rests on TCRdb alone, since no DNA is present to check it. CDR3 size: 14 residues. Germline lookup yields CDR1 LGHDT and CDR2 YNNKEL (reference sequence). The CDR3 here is CASSQDWGTYGYTF. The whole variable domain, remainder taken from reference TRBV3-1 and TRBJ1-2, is DTAVSQTPKYLVTQMGNDKSIKCEQNLGHDTMYWYKQDSKKFLKIMFSYNNKELIINETVPNRFSPKSPDKAHLNLHINSLELGDSAVYFCASSQDWGTYGYTFGSGTRLTVV.

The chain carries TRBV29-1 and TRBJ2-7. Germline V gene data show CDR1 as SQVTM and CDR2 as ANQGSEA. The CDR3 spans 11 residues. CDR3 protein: CSVESSYEQYF.